This TCR beta chain comes out of a study of CD8 T cell repertoires and HIV-1 epitope variants. For the study at large: T cells were stimulated with Twenty-five Gag and Nef peptides separately. Autologous T cell-negative cells served as antigen-presenting cells in equal numbers. Controls included no peptide, Ebola AY9 epitope, and a CMV, EBV, flu pool.

Using immunoSEQ multiplex PCR, the repertoire was profiled, and TCRdb retains in-frame clones only, with some absent. The table lists around 5,000 clones, about three fifths of them singletons. In regard to this clone: Its antigen is unknown.

Study-level points and caveats: Of some ten antigen-specific beta clonotypes, six appeared to cross-react with escape variants.

The length of the CDR3 is 15 residues. Germline V gene sequence: CDR1 SEHNR, CDR2 FQNEAQ (reference sequence). Deletions cut 4 bases from V and 2 bases from J, with 14 bases between. The V call is TRBV7-9, the J call TRBJ2-5; D might be TRBD2 (5 bases). This clonotype was obtained from a male donor with HIV. The sequencing sample was made of cultured CD8+ T cells derived from PBMCs. DNA for the CDR3: TGTGCCAGCAGCTCCGCCGGGATAGATCAAGAGACCCAGTACTTC. It is translated as CASSSAGIDQETQYF.